One and the same sample provided the 21 T cell receptor beta chains below, sequenced in a study of cytomegalovirus exposure and HLA in healthy donors. The method was immunoSEQ multiplex PCR; TCRdb's version includes in-frame clones alone and lacks a portion of them. The data contain roughly 120,000 clones, just under 95% of them singletons. The specimen was PBMCs. Receptor source: a woman aged 18-29 years in good health and CMV-seronegative.

This clone was counted once. The J gene is TRBJ1-2, the V gene TRBV6-1; a possible D gene is TRBD1 (5 bases). CDR1 MNHNS and CDR2 SASEGT come from the germline V gene. The CDR3 is 10 residues long. V shed 9 bases and J shed 7 bases, with 9 bases lying between them. CDR3 sequence (DNA): TGTGCCAGTTTTACAGGTGGCTACACCTTC. Protein sequence: CASFTGGYTF.

This chain links TRBV10-1 with TRBJ2-3; no clear D. The CDR3 totals 12 residues. Trimming pared 3 bases from V and 10 bases from J, leaving 11 bases between. Germline V gives CDR1 WNHNN, CDR2 SYGVQD (reference sequence). The CDR3 here is CASSDVKPPQYF. The CDR3 nucleotides are TGCGCCAGCAGTGATGTAAAGCCTCCGCAGTATTTT.

The gene calls are TRBV19 and TRBJ2-1, with 11 bases fitting TRBD2. In germline, CDR1 is LNHDA, CDR2 SQIVND (reference sequence). V shed 3 bases and J 1 base; nucleotides not matched to a gene: 8. The CDR3 runs 18 residues. The CDR3, as DNA: TGTGCCAGTAGTATGATGGGGCTAGCGGGAGGTTCCTACAATGAGCAGTTCTTC. It yields the protein CASSMMGLAGGSYNEQFF.

This chain uses TRBV6-1 with TRBJ2-1; 10 bases are a match to TRBD2. There are 16 residues in the CDR3. The V and J ends lost 3 bases and 5 bases, in that order; junction bases with no gene match: 7. Germline-derived CDR1 and CDR2 are MNHNS and SASEGT. Written as DNA, the CDR3 is TGTGCCAGCAGTGATTTTGGGACTAGCGTCCACAATGAGCAGTTCTTC. Encoded protein: CASSDFGTSVHNEQFF.

This sequence joins TRBV7-9 and TRBJ2-1, with 9 bases identical to TRBD2. The germline V gene encodes CDR1 SEHNR and CDR2 FQNEAQ (reference sequence). V was pared by 2 bases and J by 3 bases, with 11 bases of the junction left unmatched. CDR3 length equals 18 residues. CDR3 in DNA: TGTGCCAGCAGCTTAACCAGGTGGCGGGAGGGAAGCTACAATGAGCAGTTCTTC. It specifies CASSLTRWREGSYNEQFF.

The chain employs TRBV2 and TRBJ2-1; maybe TRBD2 (5 bases). Per germline, CDR1 SNHLY and CDR2 FYNNEI. This CDR3 has 15 residues. V lost 4 bases and J 4 bases, leaving 14 bases between the germline ends. The CDR3 loop reads CASSGALATYNEQFF. CDR3 nucleotides: TGTGCCAGCAGTGGCGCTCTAGCTACGTACAATGAGCAGTTCTTC.

The chain carries TRBV20-1 and TRBJ1-5; tentative D call: TRBD1 (6 bases). CDR3 length: 11 amino acids. The ends were cut back, 6 bases at V and 7 bases at J, with 10 bases in the middle. Germline CDR1 reads DFQATT; CDR2 reads SNEGSKA (reference sequence). This CDR3 reads CSAKGTQPQHF. The CDR3 nucleotides read TGCAGTGCCAAAGGGACACAGCCCCAGCATTTT.

This clone has a handful of counts. This chain uses TRBV6-4 with TRBJ2-1; the D gene is possibly TRBD2 (6 bases). From germline, CDR1 is MRHNA and CDR2 SNTAGT. The V end was cut by 0 bases, the J end by 0 bases, with 6 bases between. The CDR3 loop spans 15 amino acids. CDR3 amino acids: CASSDSSGSYNEQFF. The CDR3 bases are TGTGCCAGCAGTGACTCTAGCGGCTCCTACAATGAGCAGTTCTTC.

This clone came up once. J is TRBJ1-1 and V is TRBV10-3, with 7 bases aligning to TRBD1. This CDR3 has 15 residues. Trimming cost V 10 bases and J 8 bases; bases outside gene matches: 19. Germline V gene sequence: CDR1 ENHRY, CDR2 SYGVKD. DNA of the CDR3: TGTGCCACCCAGATGCGACAGGGAGAGGCCTCGGAAGCTTTCTTT. It is translated as CATQMRQGEASEAFF.

The CDR3 nucleotides are TGCGCCAGCAGTGAGTATCGGGATGCATTCCAGTTCTTC. It yields the protein CASSEYRDAFQFF. The chain combines TRBV10-1 with TRBJ2-1; a possible D gene is TRBD2 (5 bases). The CDR3 spans 13 residues. In germline, CDR1 is WNHNN, CDR2 SYGVQD (reference sequence). Between the trimmed V and J ends, which lost 1 base and 13 bases, there was a span of 14 bases.

The chain combines TRBV5-4 with TRBJ1-2, with D hard to call. The CDR3 contains 12 residues. CDR1 is SGHNT, CDR2 YYREEE, per germline (reference sequence). V lost 0 bases and J 13 bases, leaving 13 bases between the germline ends. This CDR3 is CASSLDQTASTF. Written as DNA, the CDR3 is TGTGCCAGCAGCTTGGATCAGACGGCTAGCACCTTC.

The chain uses TRBV9 and TRBJ1-1; D gene uncertain. This CDR3 is 13 amino acids long. Germline-derived CDR1 and CDR2 are SGDLS and YYNGEE. V lost 0 bases and J lost 4, with 7 bases in between. CDR3 nucleotides: TGTGCCAGCAGCGTAGCACCGGGCACTGAAGCTTTCTTT. It yields the protein CASSVAPGTEAFF.

A single count supports this clone. The DNA for the CDR3 is TGTGCCAGCAGCTTAGGGGGGGGAGTAGGGACCGGCAATCAGCCCCAGCATTTT. Its protein product is CASSLGGGVGTGNQPQHF. V and J are TRBV7-9 and TRBJ1-5; a weak D match, TRBD1 (5 bases). V shed 1 base and J shed 2 bases, with 18 bases lying between them. Per germline, CDR1 SEHNR and CDR2 FQNEAQ (reference sequence). This CDR3 spans 18 amino acids.

The chain couples TRBV28 to TRBJ2-7, with D possibly matching TRBD2 (5 bases). The germline CDR1 and CDR2 sequences are MDHEN and SYDVKM. The CDR3 has 15 amino acids. V lost 4 bases and J 4 bases, leaving 17 bases between the germline ends. The CDR3: CASSSKYTDYYEQYF. The CDR3 nucleotides read TGTGCCAGCAGTTCCAAATATACCGACTATTACGAGCAGTACTTC.

This sequence joins TRBV14 and TRBJ1-2; TRBD1 might be the D (5 bases). This CDR3 spans 13 amino acids. The germline V gene encodes CDR1 SGHDN and CDR2 FVKESK. V dropped 3 bases and J dropped 2 bases, with 7 bases sitting between them. This CDR3 is CASSQDINYGYTF. The CDR3 DNA reads as TGTGCCAGCAGCCAGGACATAAACTATGGCTACACCTTC.

V usage is TRBV2 and J usage is TRBJ2-7; D is possibly TRBD1 (6 bases). The CDR3 covers 11 residues. Germline values: CDR1 SNHLY, CDR2 FYNNEI. Trimming left V 6 bases short and J 6 bases short, with 9 bases between. CDR3 bases: TGTGCCAGCAGAGGACAGCTCGAGCAGTACTTC. Protein product: CASRGQLEQYF.

In DNA form, the CDR3 reads TGTGTCAGAAGCTACCCCACACGGACAGGGGGCGTAAAGAACACTGAAGCTTTCTTT. Translation: CVRSYPTRTGGVKNTEAFF. The rearrangement uses TRBV7-5 and TRBJ1-1; the D call in the table, TRBD1, was not verified against the DNA. TRBV7-5 is listed as a pseudogene. The CDR3 totals 19 residues.

The gene calls are TRBV12-5 and TRBJ2-3; 7 bases fit TRBD2. Germline-derived CDR1 and CDR2 are LGHNT and FRNRAP. There are 17 residues in the CDR3. Unmatched junction bases numbered 11, after V lost 1 base and J lost 4 bases. The CDR3 loop reads CASGLGYVTLAPDTQYF. CDR3 coding DNA: TGTGCTAGTGGTTTGGGGTACGTGACACTAGCGCCAGATACGCAGTATTTT.

V usage is TRBV28 and J usage is TRBJ1-6, with TRBD1 identical over 8 bases. V trimming: 6 bases; J trimming: 4 bases; junction bases outside the gene matches: 5. The CDR3 runs 15 residues. CDR1 and CDR2 (germline): MDHEN, SYDVKM. The CDR3 nucleotides are TGTGCCAGCAGAACTAGGACAGGGTATAATTCACCCCTCCACTTT. Its translation: CASRTRTGYNSPLHF.

The chain carries TRBV27 and TRBJ2-5; 7 bases match TRBD1. CDR3 length: 16 amino acids. V was pared by 4 bases and J by 2 bases, with 10 bases of the junction left unmatched. Germline V lookup: CDR1 MNHEY, CDR2 SMNVEV (reference sequence). CDR3 protein: CASSSRDSALQETQYF. In DNA, the CDR3 is TGTGCCAGCAGTTCCCGGGACAGCGCCCTTCAAGAGACCCAGTACTTC.

The CDR3 DNA sequence: TGTGCCAGCAGCTTGATTTTAGAAGAGACCCAGTACTTC. It is translated as CASSLILEETQYF. V gene TRBV5-6 combines with J gene TRBJ2-5; D is unclear. The CDR3 runs to 13 residues. CDR1 is SGHDT, CDR2 YYEEEE, per germline. Trimming removed 1 base from V and 3 bases from J, with 7 bases in between.